Below, 8 T cell receptor beta chains from the same sample are listed, as sequenced in a study of blood T cell repertoires in COVID-19 (dated by TCRdb to the early 2020s). Library prep was done by the immunoSEQ multiplex PCR assay. The table comes from immuneACCESS by way of TCRdb, which keeps in-frame sequences with V and J called. Part of the clones is missing from these tables; in studies checked, under half for an unresolved V gene and the rest for unknown reasons. Counted in this sample were over 90,000 clones; approximately 85% of them appeared once. The ten most abundant clones make up 8.5% to 10% of the sample. Material for sequencing was peripheral blood. The source is a man aged 40-49 years with active or convalescent COVID-19.

The chain is built from TRBV4-3 and TRBJ1-1, with 8 bases matching TRBD1. J lost 1 base, V lost 1 base, and 11 bases had no gene match. This CDR3 comprises 18 residues. Germline CDR1 is LGHNA and CDR2 is YSLEER. This CDR3 reads CASSQGALDRAKNTEAFF. Here the CDR3 DNA reads TGCGCCAGCAGCCAAGGGGCTTTGGACAGGGCTAAGAACACTGAAGCTTTCTTT.

Comment on this clone: The junction shows a germline mismatch at one end, possibly a read error. This chain links TRBV12-5 with TRBJ2-2; D is perhaps TRBD2 (5 bases). The CDR3 consists of 12 residues. CDR1 and CDR2 (germline): LGHNT, FRNRAP. CDR3 in amino acids: CASGPSTGELSF. The CDR3 DNA sequence: TGTGCTAGTGGCCCTTCCACCGGGGAGCTGTCTTTT.

The genes are TRBV3-1 (or the pseudogene TRBV3-2) and TRBJ1-1, with TRBD1 as a possible D gene (6 bases). The CDR3 totals 13 residues. The V and J ends lost 3 bases and 2 bases respectively, with 7 bases between them. Looked up from germline, CDR1 is LGHDT and CDR2 is YNNKEL (reference sequence). The CDR3 spells CASSQGQNTEAFF. The CDR3 region has the DNA TGTGCCAGCAGCCAGGGACAAAACACTGAAGCTTTCTTT.

The V gene is TRBV5-6, the J gene TRBJ1-4; D gene uncertain. Trimming removed 3 bases at V and 5 bases at J, with 14 bases between. CDR1 is SGHDT, CDR2 YYEEEE, per germline. The CDR3 contains 15 residues. The DNA of the CDR3 is TGTGCCAGCAGCTCGGGGAGGGTGGGGAATGAAAAACTGTTTTTT. Translation gives CASSSGRVGNEKLFF.

This clone was picked up one time. V is TRBV2 and J is TRBJ2-1; 9 nucleotides agree with TRBD1. V dropped 3 bases and J dropped 5; count of bases not matched to a gene: 8. The CDR3 is made up of 16 amino acids. Germline assignment: CDR1 SNHLY and CDR2 FYNNEI. The CDR3 protein is CASSELPGTGNNEQFF. The CDR3 nucleotides are TGTGCCAGCAGTGAGCTCCCCGGGACAGGGAACAATGAGCAGTTCTTC.

The rearrangement joins TRBV10-3 to TRBJ2-3, with D unresolved. This CDR3 region has 13 residues. CDR1 and CDR2 from the germline V gene are ENHRY and SYGVKD. V shed 9 bases and J shed 6 bases, with 16 bases lying between them. In nucleotides, the CDR3 is TGTGCCATGTCAGTGTCCCTCCCCGATACGCAGTATTTT. This encodes CAMSVSLPDTQYF.

Only one count was recorded for this clone. The chain links TRBV16 to TRBJ1-1, with unresolved D. Germline V gives CDR1 KGHSY, CDR2 FQNENV. The CDR3 is 15 residues long. With 1 base removed from V and 1 base from J, the gap between germline ends came to 10 bases. For the CDR3, the DNA is TGTGCCAGCAGCCAATTTTCCCAAAAGAACACTGAAGCTTTCTTT. Amino acids: CASSQFSQKNTEAFF.

The sample holds one count of this clone. This chain's CDR3 is CASSGQGSNTEAFF. In DNA form, the CDR3 reads TGTGCCAGTAGCGGACAGGGTTCAAACACTGAAGCTTTCTTT. The chain employs TRBV19 and TRBJ1-1; TRBD1 matches 8 bases. Losses at the gene ends were 6 bases for V and 2 bases for J; bases not matched to a gene: 5. The CDR3 covers 14 residues. CDR1 is LNHDA, CDR2 SQIVND, per germline (reference sequence).